This T cell receptor (beta chain) appears in the sequencing data of a study of Ad26.COV2.S vaccination and SARS-CoV-2 variants. Study at large: It was the COV1001 Ad26.COV2.S trial arm that included the donor. In the study, Ad26.COV2.S was injected intramuscularly once, or twice 56 days apart. Overall study findings and caveats: In TCR breadth and depth analyses, total T cell responses may have been underestimated.

Clones were read by immunoSEQ multiplex PCR, and TCRdb kept only the in-frame ones, dropping some. The profile covers 360,000 or so clones, with 75% to 90% appearing a single time and approximately 1.9% taken by the ten largest. With regard to this clone: What it binds is unknown.

Treatment denoted: around 19 received Ad26.COV2.S at low or high dose, single or two shots; about 5 received placebo; per-sample allocation not given. Sampling occurred on day 63 after the first vaccine or placebo injection. The sequence was collected from a person between 18 and 59 years old who received the Ad26.COV2.S COVID-19 vaccine or a placebo. The sequences come from peripheral blood, collected in a trial of Ad26.COV2.S vaccine versus placebo.

CDR3 in DNA: TGTGCCAGCTCACCGGTGACTAGCGGCTACAATGAGCAGTTCTTC. Translating it yields CASSPVTSGYNEQFF. The chain carries TRBV18 and TRBJ2-1; TRBD2 matches 9 bases. The germline CDR1 and CDR2 sequences are KGHSH and LQKENI. Trimming cost V 3 bases and J 3 bases; bases outside gene matches: 3. The CDR3 consists of 15 residues.